The 18 T cell receptor beta chains listed next were all sequenced from one sample in a study of shared clonotypes between healthy human individuals. Only in-frame clones appear in the TCRdb table, and some are missing; sequencing was by immunoSEQ multiplex PCR. The table records 980,000 or so clones, over 60% of them present only once. The sequencing sample was made of memory CD4+ T cells sorted from blood. As for subset: CD45RA-negative fraction. The receptors stem from a young man in good health.

This chain joins TRBV10-3 and TRBJ1-1; D call uncertain. Germline lookup yields CDR1 ENHRY and CDR2 SYGVKD. V dropped 7 bases and J dropped 7 bases, with 10 bases sitting between them. CDR3 size: 11 residues. The CDR3 nucleotides are TGTGCCATCACGTCGGATTTTGAAGCTTTCTTT. It translates to CAITSDFEAFF.

V is TRBV28 and J is TRBJ2-5; no clear D. The CDR3 sequence is 13 residues long. Germline V gene sequence: CDR1 MDHEN, CDR2 SYDVKM. The V end was cut by 2 bases, the J end by 3 bases, with 7 bases between. CDR3 sequence: CASSLSKEETQYF. CDR3 DNA: TGTGCCAGCAGTTTAAGCAAGGAAGAGACCCAGTACTTC.

The V call is TRBV7-8, the J call TRBJ2-7; TRBD1 is a possible D gene (6 bases). This CDR3 has 14 amino acids. V shed 6 bases and J shed 0 bases, with 12 bases lying between them. Germline assignment: CDR1 SGHVS and CDR2 FQNEAQ. CDR3 protein: CASSQDRTSYEQYF. CDR3 nucleotides: TGTGCCAGCAGTCAAGACAGGACCTCCTACGAGCAGTACTTC.

The chain joins TRBV19 to TRBJ2-2, with 8 bases identical to TRBD1. After removal of 7 bases from V and 6 bases from J, the junction contained 16 bases not matched to a gene. CDR1 is LNHDA and CDR2 is SQIVND in the germline V gene (reference sequence). This CDR3 contains 17 residues. The CDR3 spells CASTGQGFMSSSGELFF. Written as DNA, the CDR3 is TGTGCCAGTACCGGACAGGGCTTTATGTCTTCCTCCGGGGAGCTGTTTTTT.

This clone was found a few times. The rearrangement joins TRBV29-1 to TRBJ1-6; 9 bases match TRBD1. The CDR3 runs to 13 residues. CDR1 and CDR2 from the germline V gene are SQVTM and ANQGSEA. The V and J ends lost 5 bases and 10 bases, in that order; junction bases with no gene match: 6. CDR3 in DNA: TGCAGCGTTTCCTTGGACAGGGGATCACCCCTCCACTTT. It codes for CSVSLDRGSPLHF.

The chain couples TRBV5-8 to TRBJ1-6; 10 bases fit TRBD1. CDR1 and CDR2 from the germline V gene are SGHTS and YDEGEE. This CDR3 region has 17 residues. With V trimmed by 2 bases and J by 2 bases, 4 bases remained unmatched. The CDR3 nucleotides read TGTGCCAGCAGCTTTTCCGGGACAGGGGCCTATAATTCACCCCTCCACTTT. This gives the protein CASSFSGTGAYNSPLHF.

As to this clone: This specimen includes other DNA sequences encoding the same CDR3. This rearrangement joins TRBV5-1 to TRBJ1-5, with D tentatively TRBD1 (6 bases). Germline V lookup: CDR1 SGHRS, CDR2 YFSETQ. The V gene lost 0 bases and the J gene lost 0 bases, with 7 bases spanning the gap. The CDR3 has 15 amino acids. CDR3 residues: CASSLEGGSNQPQHF. The DNA for the CDR3 is TGCGCCAGCAGCTTGGAGGGGGGTAGCAATCAGCCCCAGCATTTT.

The chain is built from TRBV6-6 and TRBJ2-3, with D perhaps TRBD2 (6 bases). V dropped 7 bases and J dropped 15 bases, with 23 bases sitting between them. CDR1 and CDR2 (germline): MNHNY, SVGAGI (reference sequence). The CDR3 spans 13 residues. The CDR3: CASTLSPAGTHYF. CDR3 DNA sequence: TGTGCCAGCACACTCTCGCCGGCAGGGACTCATTATTTT.

This chain links TRBV14 with TRBJ2-1, with D tentatively TRBD1 or TRBD2 (5 bases each). This CDR3 is 17 amino acids long. Germline V CDR1 and CDR2: SGHDN, FVKESK. Trimming removed 10 bases from V and 5 bases from J, with 27 bases in between. The CDR3 DNA is TGTGCCACGCCGGACCTATTGGGACGTTTTATGAACAATGAGCAGTTCTTC. It codes for CATPDLLGRFMNNEQFF.

The rearrangement links TRBV9 to TRBJ2-1, with 9 bases that match TRBD2. This CDR3 comprises 16 residues. With 3 bases clipped from V and 4 bases from J, the junction kept 8 bases outside the gene matches. Germline CDR1 SGDLS, CDR2 YYNGEE. The CDR3 region is CASSAPQRGEYNEQFF. The CDR3 DNA sequence: TGTGCCAGCAGCGCTCCCCAGCGGGGGGAATACAATGAGCAGTTCTTC.

The genes are TRBV4-1 and TRBJ2-5; D possibly uses TRBD1 or TRBD2 (5 bases each). This CDR3 has 15 amino acids. Trimming left V 4 bases short and J 4 bases short, with 16 bases between. CDR1 and CDR2 (germline): MGHRA, YSYEKL. The DNA of the CDR3 is TGCGCCAGCAGCCGCCTAGCCCCTAGGGGAGAGACCCAGTACTTC. Encoded protein: CASSRLAPRGETQYF.

This chain's CDR3 is CASSGGWAGSSYEQYF. CDR3 DNA sequence: TGTGCCAGTAGTGGGGGATGGGCAGGATCGTCCTACGAGCAGTACTTC. V gene TRBV19 combines with J gene TRBJ2-7, with D perhaps matching TRBD1 or TRBD2 (5 bases each). The CDR3 is made up of 16 amino acids. The ends were cut back, 5 bases at V and 1 base at J, with 18 bases in the middle. CDR1 and CDR2 (germline): LNHDA, SQIVND (reference sequence).

The V gene is TRBV5-1, the J gene TRBJ1-2, with D maybe TRBD1 (5 bases). Between the trimmed V and J ends, which lost 1 base and 4 bases, there was a span of 8 bases. This CDR3 spans 13 amino acids. Germline loops: CDR1 SGHRS, CDR2 YFSETQ. In nucleotides, the CDR3 is TGCGCCAGCAGCTTGAACGGGGGCTATGGCTACACCTTC. The encoded protein is CASSLNGGYGYTF.

This clone was counted at least ten times. This sequence joins TRBV27 and TRBJ2-1, with D unclear. V lost 5 bases and J 12 bases, leaving 14 bases between the germline ends. Germline-derived CDR1 and CDR2 are MNHEY and SMNVEV (reference sequence). This CDR3 is built from 12 residues. CDR3 residues: CASSRSGYRQFF. Here the CDR3 DNA reads TGTGCCAGCAGTCGTTCGGGCTATAGGCAGTTCTTC.

Points on this clone: Other nucleotide sequences from this sample produce the same CDR3. The J gene is TRBJ2-3, the V gene TRBV18, with D uncertain. V was trimmed by 1 base and J by 4 bases, leaving 3 bases between them. The CDR3 length is 12 residues. CDR1 and CDR2 (germline): KGHSH, LQKENI. The CDR3 reads CASSPRADTQYF. DNA for the CDR3: TGTGCCAGCTCACCACGGGCAGATACGCAGTATTTT.

The V call is TRBV30, the J call TRBJ1-2; 8 nucleotides agree with TRBD1. V shed 2 bases, J shed 0 bases, and the junction held 8 bases outside the gene matches. The CDR3 runs 16 residues. CDR1 GTSNPN and CDR2 SVGIG come from the germline V gene (reference sequence). Written as DNA, the CDR3 is TGTGCCTGGAGTTTCAGGGGGCGAGGAACTAACTATGGCTACACCTTC. Translated: CAWSFRGRGTNYGYTF.

The chain combines TRBV5-4 with TRBJ1-1; D is unresolved. Germline CDR1 is SGHNT and CDR2 is YYREEE (reference sequence). V lost 3 bases and J lost 3, with 9 bases in between. The CDR3 runs to 13 residues. The CDR3: CASSSVDDTEAFF. CDR3 nucleotides: TGTGCCAGCAGCTCCGTAGATGACACTGAAGCTTTCTTT.

The chain couples TRBV5-1 to TRBJ1-6; D remains unclear. This CDR3 region has 14 residues. CDR1 and CDR2 (germline): SGHRS, YFSETQ. V gave up 3 bases and J gave up 7 bases, with 11 bases separating them. CDR3 in DNA: TGCGCCAGCAGCTCGCTGACGGGGAATTCACCCCTCCACTTT. Amino acids: CASSSLTGNSPLHF. The full variable domain, rest sourced from reference TRBV5-1 and TRBJ1-6, is KAGVTQTPRYLIKTRGQQVTLSCSPISGHRSVSWYQQTPGQGLQFLFEYFSETQRNKGNFPGRFSGRQFSNSRSEMNVSTLELGDSALYLCASSSLTGNSPLHFGNGTRLTVT.